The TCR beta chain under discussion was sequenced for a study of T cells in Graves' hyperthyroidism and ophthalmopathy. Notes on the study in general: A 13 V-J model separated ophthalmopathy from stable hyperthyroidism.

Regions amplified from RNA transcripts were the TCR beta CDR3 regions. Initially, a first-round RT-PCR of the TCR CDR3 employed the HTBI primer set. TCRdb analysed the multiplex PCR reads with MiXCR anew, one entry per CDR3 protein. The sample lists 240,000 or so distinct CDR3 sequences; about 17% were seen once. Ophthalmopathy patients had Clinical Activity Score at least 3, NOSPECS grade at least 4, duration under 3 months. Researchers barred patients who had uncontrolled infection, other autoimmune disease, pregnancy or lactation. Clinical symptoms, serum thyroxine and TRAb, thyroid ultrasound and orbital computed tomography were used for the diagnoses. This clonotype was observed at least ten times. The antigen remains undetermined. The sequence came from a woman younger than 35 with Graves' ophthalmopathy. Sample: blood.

The CDR3 protein is CASSQDGSRETQYF. DNA of the CDR3: TGTGCCAGCAGCCAAGACGGGTCCAGGGAGACCCAGTACTTC. The V and J genes are TRBV3-1 and TRBJ2-5; D is unclear. Germline V gene data show CDR1 as LGHDT and CDR2 as YNNKEL (reference sequence). V was shortened by 0 bases and J by 5 bases, with 10 bases between the two germline ends. The CDR3 has 14 residues.